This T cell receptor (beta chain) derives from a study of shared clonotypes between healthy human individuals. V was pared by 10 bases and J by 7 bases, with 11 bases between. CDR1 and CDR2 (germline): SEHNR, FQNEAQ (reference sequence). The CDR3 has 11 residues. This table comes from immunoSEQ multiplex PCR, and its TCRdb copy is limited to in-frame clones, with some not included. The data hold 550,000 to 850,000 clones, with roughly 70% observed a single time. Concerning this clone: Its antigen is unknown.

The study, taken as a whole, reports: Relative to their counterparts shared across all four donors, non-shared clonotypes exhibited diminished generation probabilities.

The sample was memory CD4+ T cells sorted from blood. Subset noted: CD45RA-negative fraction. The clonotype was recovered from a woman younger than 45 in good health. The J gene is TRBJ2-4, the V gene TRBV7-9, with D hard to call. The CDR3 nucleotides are TGTGCCACCCATAGGGTGAACATTCAGTACTTC. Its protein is CATHRVNIQYF.